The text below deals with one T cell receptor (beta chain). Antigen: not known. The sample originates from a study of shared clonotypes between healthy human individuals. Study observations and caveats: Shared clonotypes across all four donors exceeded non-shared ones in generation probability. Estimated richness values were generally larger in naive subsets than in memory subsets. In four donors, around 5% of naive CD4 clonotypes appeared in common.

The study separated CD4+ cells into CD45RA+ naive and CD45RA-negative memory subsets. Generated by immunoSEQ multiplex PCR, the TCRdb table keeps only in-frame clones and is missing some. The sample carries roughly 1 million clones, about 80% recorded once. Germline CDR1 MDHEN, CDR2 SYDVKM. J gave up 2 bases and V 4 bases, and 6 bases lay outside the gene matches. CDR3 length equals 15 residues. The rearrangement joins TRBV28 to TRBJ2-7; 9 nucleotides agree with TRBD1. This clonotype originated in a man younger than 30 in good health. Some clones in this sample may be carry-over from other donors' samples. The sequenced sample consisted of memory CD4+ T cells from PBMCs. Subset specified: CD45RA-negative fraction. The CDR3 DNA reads TGTGCCAGCAGTTGGGCTGGGGACAGGGCCTACGAGCAGTACTTC. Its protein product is CASSWAGDRAYEQYF.